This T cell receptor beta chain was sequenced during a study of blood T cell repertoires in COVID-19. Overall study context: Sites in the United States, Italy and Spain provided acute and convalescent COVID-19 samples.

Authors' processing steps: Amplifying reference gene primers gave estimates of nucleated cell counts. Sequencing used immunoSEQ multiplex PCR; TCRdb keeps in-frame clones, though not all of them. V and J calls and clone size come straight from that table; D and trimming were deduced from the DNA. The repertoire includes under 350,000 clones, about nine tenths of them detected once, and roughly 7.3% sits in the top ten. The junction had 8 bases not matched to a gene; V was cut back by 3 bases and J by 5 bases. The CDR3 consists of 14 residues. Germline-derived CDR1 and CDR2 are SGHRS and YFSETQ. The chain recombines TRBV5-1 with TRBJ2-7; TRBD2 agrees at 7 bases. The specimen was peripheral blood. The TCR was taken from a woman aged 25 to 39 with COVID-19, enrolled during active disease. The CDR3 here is CASSSGGGLDEQYF. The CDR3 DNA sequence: TGCGCCAGCAGCTCAGGCGGGGGACTGGACGAGCAGTACTTC.